A single sample gave rise to the 9 T cell receptor beta chains below, sequenced in a study of blood T cell repertoires in COVID-19 (dated by TCRdb to 2018 to 2021). Library prep was done by the immunoSEQ multiplex PCR assay. This is the immuneACCESS table as TCRdb keeps it, with only in-frame sequences that have V and J called. A part of the clones is gone; compared with another copy, unresolved V genes explain less than half, and the rest is unexplained. For this sample the table gives some 400,000 clones, of which about four fifths were detected only once. About 1% of the sample lies in the top ten. The sequencing sample was made of peripheral blood. These receptors originate from a human donor with acute or convalescent COVID-19. The donor label of this sample is uncertain.

V is TRBV19 and J is TRBJ1-1, with TRBD1 as a possible D gene (5 bases). The CDR3 is made up of 15 amino acids. CDR1 is LNHDA and CDR2 is SQIVND in the germline V gene (reference sequence). Trimming removed 7 bases at V and 6 bases at J, with 21 bases between. The CDR3 region has the DNA TGTGCCAGTACTCGGGCAGGGTCCCTCGTAGCTGAAGCTTTCTTT. Protein: CASTRAGSLVAEAFF.

The chain recombines TRBV18 with TRBJ2-5; TRBD1 aligns across 9 bases. V trimming: 3 bases; J trimming: 2 bases; junction bases outside the gene matches: 10. CDR3 length equals 17 residues. CDR1 is KGHSH, CDR2 LQKENI, per germline. The CDR3 reads CASSPETGTGKQETQYF. The CDR3 nucleotides are TGTGCCAGCTCACCGGAAACCGGGACAGGGAAACAAGAGACCCAGTACTTC.

The gene calls are TRBV9 and TRBJ2-7; 9 nucleotides line up with TRBD1. Trimming removed 2 bases from V and 2 bases from J; junction bases left unmatched: 2. Germline loops: CDR1 SGDLS, CDR2 YYNGEE. The CDR3 runs to 14 residues. CDR3 nucleotide sequence: TGTGCCAGCAGCGTGGACAGGGGAACCTACGAGCAGTACTTC. Translation gives CASSVDRGTYEQYF.

The chain employs TRBV28 and TRBJ1-5; 11 positions match TRBD1. The CDR3 spans 15 residues. The junction had 4 bases not matched to a gene; V was cut back by 6 bases and J by 3 bases. Germline assignment: CDR1 MDHEN and CDR2 SYDVKM. The CDR3 sequence: CASRWTGGLNQPQHF. The CDR3 DNA sequence: TGTGCCAGCAGGTGGACAGGGGGCCTCAATCAGCCCCAGCATTTT. Full variable domain (outside the CDR3, taken from reference TRBV28 and TRBJ1-5): DVKVTQSSRYLVKRTGEKVFLECVQDMDHENMFWYRQDPGLGLRLIYFSYDVKMKEKGDIPEGYSVSREKKERFSLILESASTNQTSMYLCASRWTGGLNQPQHFGDGTRLSIL.

This chain links TRBV7-8 with TRBJ2-5, with TRBD2 matching over 8 bases. The CDR3 has 16 amino acids. The germline V gene has CDR1 SGHVS and CDR2 FQNEAQ. Trimming removed 0 bases from V and 4 bases from J; junction bases left unmatched: 7. CDR3 sequence (DNA): TGTGCCAGCAGCTTAGCGTCAGGACTAGCTCGAGAGACCCAGTACTTC. It yields the protein CASSLASGLARETQYF.

This sequence joins TRBV6-5 and TRBJ1-5; D gene unclear. In germline, CDR1 is MNHEY, CDR2 SVGAGI. The CDR3 consists of 15 residues. V gave up 0 bases and J gave up 1 base, with 7 bases separating them. The CDR3 region has the DNA TGTGCCAGCAGTTACTCGAGGGAGAGCAATCAGCCCCAGCATTTT. Translation gives CASSYSRESNQPQHF.

The chain combines TRBV7-9 with TRBJ1-4; D is perhaps TRBD1 (6 bases). Looked up from germline, CDR1 is SEHNR and CDR2 is FQNEAQ (reference sequence). CDR3 length: 14 residues. Deletions cut 4 bases from V and 2 bases from J, with 8 bases between. This CDR3 reads CASSSGATNEKLFF. In DNA form, the CDR3 reads TGTGCCAGCAGCTCAGGGGCCACTAATGAAAAACTGTTTTTT.

The V and J genes are TRBV27 and TRBJ1-5; D is unresolved. V lost 7 bases, J lost 0 bases, and 10 bases lay in between. The CDR3 loop spans 14 amino acids. Germline V lookup: CDR1 MNHEY, CDR2 SMNVEV (reference sequence). The CDR3 is CASKVTGSNQPQHF. The CDR3 coding sequence is TGTGCCAGCAAAGTAACGGGTAGCAATCAGCCCCAGCATTTT.

This clone showed up just a few times. The chain combines TRBV28 with TRBJ2-3; D is perhaps TRBD2 (6 bases). Germline V gene sequence: CDR1 MDHEN, CDR2 SYDVKM. This CDR3 spans 14 amino acids. Trimming removed 8 bases at V and 3 bases at J, with 15 bases between. The CDR3 here is CASGRLVGTDTQYF. The CDR3 DNA reads TGTGCCAGCGGGAGACTAGTGGGAACAGATACGCAGTATTTT.